This section outlines one T cell receptor (beta chain) sequence together with its context. Clones were read by immunoSEQ multiplex PCR, and TCRdb kept only the in-frame ones, dropping some. This sample yields 30,000 to 40,000 clones, of which about 82% are seen a single time; less than 1.5% belongs to the top ten. This record comes from a study of STAT5B mutations in CD4+ large granular lymphocyte leukemia. The source material was CD4+ T cells from blood buffy coats. The clonotype comes from a human donor in good health.

CDR3 sequence reads: CASSFGANYGYTF. DNA for the CDR3: TGTGCCAGCAGCTTCGGAGCTAACTATGGCTACACCTTC. The chain employs TRBV5-6 and TRBJ1-2, with D unresolved. The CDR3 is 13 residues long. Trimming took off 2 bases at V and 0 bases at J, with 5 bases between the two ends. CDR1 is SGHDT, CDR2 YYEEEE, per germline.